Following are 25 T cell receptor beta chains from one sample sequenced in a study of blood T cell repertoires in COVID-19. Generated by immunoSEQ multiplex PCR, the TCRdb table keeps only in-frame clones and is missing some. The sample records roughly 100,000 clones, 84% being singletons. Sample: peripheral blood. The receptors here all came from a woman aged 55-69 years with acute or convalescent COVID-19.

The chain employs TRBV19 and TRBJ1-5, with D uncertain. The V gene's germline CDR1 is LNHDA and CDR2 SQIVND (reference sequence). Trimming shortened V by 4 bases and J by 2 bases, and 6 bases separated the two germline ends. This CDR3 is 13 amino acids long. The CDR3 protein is CASSTTGNQPQHF. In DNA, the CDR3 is TGTGCCAGTAGTACTACAGGCAATCAGCCCCAGCATTTT.

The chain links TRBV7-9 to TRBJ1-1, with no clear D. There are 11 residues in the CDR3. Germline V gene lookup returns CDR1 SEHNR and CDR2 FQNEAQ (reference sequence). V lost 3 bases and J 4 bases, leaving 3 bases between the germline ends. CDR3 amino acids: CASSLSTEAFF. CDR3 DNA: TGTGCCAGCAGCTTGAGCACTGAAGCTTTCTTT.

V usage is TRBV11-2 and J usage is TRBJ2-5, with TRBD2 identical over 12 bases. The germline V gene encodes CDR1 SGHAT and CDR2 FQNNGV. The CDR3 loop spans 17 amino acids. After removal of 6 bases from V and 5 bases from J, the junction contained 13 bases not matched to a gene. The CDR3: CASSRLAGVWWRETQYF. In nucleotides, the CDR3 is TGTGCCAGCAGTCGACTAGCGGGGGTCTGGTGGCGGGAGACCCAGTACTTC.

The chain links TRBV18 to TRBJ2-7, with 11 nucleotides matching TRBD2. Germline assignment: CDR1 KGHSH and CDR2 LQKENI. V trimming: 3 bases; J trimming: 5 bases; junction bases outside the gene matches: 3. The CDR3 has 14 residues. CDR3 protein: CASSPTSGRNEQYF. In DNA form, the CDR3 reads TGTGCCAGCTCACCCACTAGCGGGAGAAACGAGCAGTACTTC.

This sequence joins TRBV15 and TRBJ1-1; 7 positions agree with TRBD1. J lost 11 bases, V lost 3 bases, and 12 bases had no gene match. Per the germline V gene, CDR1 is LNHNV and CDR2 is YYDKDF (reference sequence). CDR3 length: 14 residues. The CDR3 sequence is CATSRKDRSTGAFF. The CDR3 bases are TGTGCCACCAGCAGGAAGGACAGGTCAACAGGGGCTTTCTTT.

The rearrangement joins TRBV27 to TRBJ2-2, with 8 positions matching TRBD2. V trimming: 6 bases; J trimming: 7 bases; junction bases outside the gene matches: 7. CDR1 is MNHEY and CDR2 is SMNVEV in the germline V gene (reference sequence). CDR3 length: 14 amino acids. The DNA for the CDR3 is TGTGCCAGCAGCAATAGCGGGACTGGCGGGGAGCTGTTTTTT. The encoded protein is CASSNSGTGGELFF.

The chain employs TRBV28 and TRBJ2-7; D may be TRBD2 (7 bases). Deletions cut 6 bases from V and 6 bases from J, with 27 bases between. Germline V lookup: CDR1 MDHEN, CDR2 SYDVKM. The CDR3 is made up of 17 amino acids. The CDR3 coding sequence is TGTGCCAGCAGATCGGGGGCGTTCACCCCTACGGGAGGCGAGCAGTACTTC. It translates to CASRSGAFTPTGGEQYF.

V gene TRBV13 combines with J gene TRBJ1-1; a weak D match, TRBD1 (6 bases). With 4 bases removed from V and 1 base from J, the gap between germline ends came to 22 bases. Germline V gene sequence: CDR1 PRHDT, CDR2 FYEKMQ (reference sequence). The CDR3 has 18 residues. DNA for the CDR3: TGTGCCAGCAGCTCGAATCTTTATCCTGGACAGCCGAACACTGAAGCTTTCTTT. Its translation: CASSSNLYPGQPNTEAFF.

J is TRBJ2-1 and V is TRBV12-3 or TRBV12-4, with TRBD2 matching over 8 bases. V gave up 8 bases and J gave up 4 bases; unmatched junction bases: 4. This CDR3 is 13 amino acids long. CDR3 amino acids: CASGGLGYNEQFF. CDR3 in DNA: TGTGCCAGCGGGGGACTAGGGTACAATGAGCAGTTCTTC.

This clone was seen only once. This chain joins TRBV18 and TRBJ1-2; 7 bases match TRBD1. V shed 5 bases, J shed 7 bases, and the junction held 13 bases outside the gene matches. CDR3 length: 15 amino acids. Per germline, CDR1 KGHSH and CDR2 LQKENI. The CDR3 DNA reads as TGTGCCAGCTCATCAAAAAATACAGGGGAAGTTGGCTACACCTTC. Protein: CASSSKNTGEVGYTF. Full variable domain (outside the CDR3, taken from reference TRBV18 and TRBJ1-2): NAGVMQNPRHLVRRRGQEARLRCSPMKGHSHVYWYRQLPEEGLKFMVYLQKENIIDESGMPKERFSAEFPKEGPSILRIQQVVRGDSAAYFCASSSKNTGEVGYTFGSGTRLTVV.

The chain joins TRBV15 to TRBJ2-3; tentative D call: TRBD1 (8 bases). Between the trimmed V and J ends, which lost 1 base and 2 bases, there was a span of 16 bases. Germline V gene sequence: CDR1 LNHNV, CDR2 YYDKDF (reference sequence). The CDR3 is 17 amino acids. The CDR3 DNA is TGTGCCACCAGCAGAGGACAGGGGAGGGGTGTCACAGATACGCAGTATTTT. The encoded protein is CATSRGQGRGVTDTQYF.

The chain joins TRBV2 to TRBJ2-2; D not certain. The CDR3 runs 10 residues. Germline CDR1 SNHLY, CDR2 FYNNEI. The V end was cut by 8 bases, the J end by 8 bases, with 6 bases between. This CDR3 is CASQEGELFF. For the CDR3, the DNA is TGTGCCAGCCAAGAGGGGGAGCTGTTTTTT.

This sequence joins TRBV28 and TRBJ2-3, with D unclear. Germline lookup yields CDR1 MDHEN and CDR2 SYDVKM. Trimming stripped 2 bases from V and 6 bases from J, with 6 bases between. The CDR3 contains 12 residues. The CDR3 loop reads CASSLPRDTQYF. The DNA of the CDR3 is TGTGCCAGCAGTTTACCTAGGGATACGCAGTATTTT. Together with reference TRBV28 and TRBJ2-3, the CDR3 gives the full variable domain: DVKVTQSSRYLVKRTGEKVFLECVQDMDHENMFWYRQDPGLGLRLIYFSYDVKMKEKGDIPEGYSVSREKKERFSLILESASTNQTSMYLCASSLPRDTQYFGPGTRLTVL.

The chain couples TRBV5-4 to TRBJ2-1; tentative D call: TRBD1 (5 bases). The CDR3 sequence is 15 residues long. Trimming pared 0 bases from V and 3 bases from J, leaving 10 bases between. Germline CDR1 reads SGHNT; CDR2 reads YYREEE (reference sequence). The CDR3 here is CASSLESGFYNEQFF. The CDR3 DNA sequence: TGTGCCAGCAGCTTGGAGTCAGGGTTCTACAATGAGCAGTTCTTC.

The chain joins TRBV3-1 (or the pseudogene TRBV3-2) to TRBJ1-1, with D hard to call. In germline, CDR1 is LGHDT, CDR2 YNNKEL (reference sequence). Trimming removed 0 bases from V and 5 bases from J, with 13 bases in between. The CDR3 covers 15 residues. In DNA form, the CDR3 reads TGTGCCAGCAGCCAAGACTGGGAGGGAGGGACTGAAGCTTTCTTT. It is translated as CASSQDWEGGTEAFF.

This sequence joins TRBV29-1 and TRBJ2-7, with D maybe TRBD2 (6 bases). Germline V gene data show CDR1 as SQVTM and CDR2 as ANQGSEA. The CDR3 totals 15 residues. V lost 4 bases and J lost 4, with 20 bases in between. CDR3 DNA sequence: TGCAGCGTTGGGGCTGGCGGGGCGTCCTTGTACGAGCAGTACTTC. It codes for CSVGAGGASLYEQYF.

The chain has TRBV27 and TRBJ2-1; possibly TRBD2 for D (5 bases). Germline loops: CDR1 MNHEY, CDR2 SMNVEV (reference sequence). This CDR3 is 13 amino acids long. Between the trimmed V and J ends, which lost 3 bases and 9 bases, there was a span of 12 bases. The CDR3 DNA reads TGTGCCAGCAGTTTGAGAGGGATCGGTGAGCAGTTCTTC. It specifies CASSLRGIGEQFF.

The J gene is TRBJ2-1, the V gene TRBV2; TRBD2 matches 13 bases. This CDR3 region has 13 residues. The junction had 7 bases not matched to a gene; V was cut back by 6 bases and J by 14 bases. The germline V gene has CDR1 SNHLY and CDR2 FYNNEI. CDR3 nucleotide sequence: TGTGCCAGCAGCAATACACTAGCGGGAGGGAAGTTCTTC. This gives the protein CASSNTLAGGKFF.

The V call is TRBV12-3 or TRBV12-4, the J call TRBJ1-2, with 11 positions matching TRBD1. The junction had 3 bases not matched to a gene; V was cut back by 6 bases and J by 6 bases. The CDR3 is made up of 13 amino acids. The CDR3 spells CASRGQGGHGYTF. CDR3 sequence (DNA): TGTGCCAGCAGGGGACAGGGGGGACATGGCTACACCTTC.

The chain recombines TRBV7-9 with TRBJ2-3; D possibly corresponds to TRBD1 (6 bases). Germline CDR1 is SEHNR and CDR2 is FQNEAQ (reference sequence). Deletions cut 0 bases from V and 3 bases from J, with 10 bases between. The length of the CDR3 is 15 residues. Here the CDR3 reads CASSLAMGATDTQYF. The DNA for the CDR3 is TGTGCCAGCAGCTTAGCGATGGGGGCTACAGATACGCAGTATTTT. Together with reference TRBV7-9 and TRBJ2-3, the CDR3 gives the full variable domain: DTGVSQNPRHKITKRGQNVTFRCDPISEHNRLYWYRQTLGQGPEFLTYFQNEAQLEKSRLLSDRFSAERPKGSFSTLEIQRTEQGDSAMYLCASSLAMGATDTQYFGPGTRLTVL.

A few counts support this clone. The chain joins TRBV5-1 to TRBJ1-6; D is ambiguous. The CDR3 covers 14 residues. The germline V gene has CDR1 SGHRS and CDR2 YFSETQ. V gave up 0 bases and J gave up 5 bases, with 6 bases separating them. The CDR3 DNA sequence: TGCGCCAGCAGCTTGGATATTAATAATTCACCCCTCCACTTT. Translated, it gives CASSLDINNSPLHF.

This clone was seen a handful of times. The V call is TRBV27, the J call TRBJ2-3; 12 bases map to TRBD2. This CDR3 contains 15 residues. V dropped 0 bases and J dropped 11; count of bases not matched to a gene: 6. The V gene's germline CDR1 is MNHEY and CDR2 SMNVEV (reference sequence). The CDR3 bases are TGTGCCAGCAGTTTATCGCTAGCGGGAGGGTATAAGCAGTATTTT. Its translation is CASSLSLAGGYKQYF.

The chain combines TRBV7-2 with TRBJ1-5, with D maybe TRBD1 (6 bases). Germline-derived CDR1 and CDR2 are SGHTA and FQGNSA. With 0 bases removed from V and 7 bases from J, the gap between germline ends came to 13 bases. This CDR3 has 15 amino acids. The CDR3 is CASSLAIGGQQPQHF. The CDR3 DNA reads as TGTGCCAGCAGCTTAGCGATCGGGGGGCAGCAGCCCCAGCATTTT.

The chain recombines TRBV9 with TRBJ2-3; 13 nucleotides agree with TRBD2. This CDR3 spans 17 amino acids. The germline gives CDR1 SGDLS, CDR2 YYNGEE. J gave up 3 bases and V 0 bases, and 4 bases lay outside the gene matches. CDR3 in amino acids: CASSVAGTSGTTDTQYF. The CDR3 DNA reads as TGTGCCAGCAGCGTAGCTGGGACTAGCGGGACAACAGATACGCAGTATTTT.

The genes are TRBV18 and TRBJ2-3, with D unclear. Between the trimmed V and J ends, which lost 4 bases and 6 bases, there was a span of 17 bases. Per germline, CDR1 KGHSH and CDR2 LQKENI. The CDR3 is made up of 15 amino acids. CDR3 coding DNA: TGTGCCAGCTCACGTAGTCCCCCCGATCTGGATACGCAGTATTTT. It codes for CASSRSPPDLDTQYF.